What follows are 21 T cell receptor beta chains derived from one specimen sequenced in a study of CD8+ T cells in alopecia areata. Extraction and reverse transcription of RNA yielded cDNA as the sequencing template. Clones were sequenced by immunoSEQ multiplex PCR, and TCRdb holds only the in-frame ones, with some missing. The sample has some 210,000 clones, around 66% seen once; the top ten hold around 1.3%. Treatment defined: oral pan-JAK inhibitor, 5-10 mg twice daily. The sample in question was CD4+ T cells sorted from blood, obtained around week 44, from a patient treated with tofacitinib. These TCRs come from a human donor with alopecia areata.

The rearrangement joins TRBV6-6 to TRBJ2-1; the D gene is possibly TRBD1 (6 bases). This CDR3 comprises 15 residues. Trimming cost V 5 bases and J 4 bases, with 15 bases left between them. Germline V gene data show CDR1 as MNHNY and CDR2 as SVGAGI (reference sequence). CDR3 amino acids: CASSESVRGYNEQFF. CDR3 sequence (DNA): TGTGCCAGCAGTGAGTCAGTCAGGGGTTACAATGAGCAGTTCTTC.

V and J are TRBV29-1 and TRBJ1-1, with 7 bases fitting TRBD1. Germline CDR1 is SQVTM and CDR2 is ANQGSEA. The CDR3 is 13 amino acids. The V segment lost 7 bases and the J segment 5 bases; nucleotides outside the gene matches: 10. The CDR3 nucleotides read TGCAGCGCAAAGGGACAGTATGTTACTGAAGCTTTCTTT. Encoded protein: CSAKGQYVTEAFF. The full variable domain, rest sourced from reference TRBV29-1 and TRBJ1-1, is SAVISQKPSRDICQRGTSLTIQCQVDSQVTMMFWYRQQPGQSLTLIATANQGSEATYESGFVIDKFPISRPNLTFSTLTVSNMSPEDSSIYLCSAKGQYVTEAFFGQGTRLTVV.

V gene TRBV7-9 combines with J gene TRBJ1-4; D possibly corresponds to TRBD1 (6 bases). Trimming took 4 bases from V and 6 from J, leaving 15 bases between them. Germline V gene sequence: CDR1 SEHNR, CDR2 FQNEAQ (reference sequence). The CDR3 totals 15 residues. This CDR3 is CASSYLRGADEKLFF. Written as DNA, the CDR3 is TGTGCCAGCAGCTACCTCAGGGGCGCTGATGAAAAACTGTTTTTT.

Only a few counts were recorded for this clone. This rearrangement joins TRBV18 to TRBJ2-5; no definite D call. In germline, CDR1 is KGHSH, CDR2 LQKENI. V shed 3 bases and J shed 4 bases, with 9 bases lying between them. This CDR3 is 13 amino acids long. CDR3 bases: TGTGCCAGCTCACCGCGAGTCGGAGAGACCCAGTACTTC. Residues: CASSPRVGETQYF.

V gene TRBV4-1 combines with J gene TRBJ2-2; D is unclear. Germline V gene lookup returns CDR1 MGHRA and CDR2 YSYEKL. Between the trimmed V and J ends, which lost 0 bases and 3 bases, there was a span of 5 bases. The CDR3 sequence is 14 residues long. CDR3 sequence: CASSQDQYTGELFF. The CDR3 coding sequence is TGCGCCAGCAGCCAAGATCAGTACACCGGGGAGCTGTTTTTT.

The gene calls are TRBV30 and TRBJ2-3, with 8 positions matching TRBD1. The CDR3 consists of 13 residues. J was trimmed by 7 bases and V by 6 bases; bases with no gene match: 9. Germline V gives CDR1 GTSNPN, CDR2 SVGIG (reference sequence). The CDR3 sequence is CACLRQGRNTQYF. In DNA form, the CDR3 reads TGTGCCTGTCTCCGACAGGGGAGAAATACGCAGTATTTT.

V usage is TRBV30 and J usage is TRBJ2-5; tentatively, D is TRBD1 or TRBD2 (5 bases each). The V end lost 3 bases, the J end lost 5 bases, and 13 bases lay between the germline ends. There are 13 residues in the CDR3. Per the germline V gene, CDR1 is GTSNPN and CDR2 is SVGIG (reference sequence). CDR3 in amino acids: CAWSPGREETQYF. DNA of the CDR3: TGTGCCTGGAGCCCCGGCAGGGAGGAGACCCAGTACTTC.

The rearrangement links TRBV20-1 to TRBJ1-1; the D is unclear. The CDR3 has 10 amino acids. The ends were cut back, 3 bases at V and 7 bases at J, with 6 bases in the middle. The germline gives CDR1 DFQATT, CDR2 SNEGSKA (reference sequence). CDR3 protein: CSARVNEAFF. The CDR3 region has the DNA TGCAGTGCTAGGGTTAATGAAGCTTTCTTT.

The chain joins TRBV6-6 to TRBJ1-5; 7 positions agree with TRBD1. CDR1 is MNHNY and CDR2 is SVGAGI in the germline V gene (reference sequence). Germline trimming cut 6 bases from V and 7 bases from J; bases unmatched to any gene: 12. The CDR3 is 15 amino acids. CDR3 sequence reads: CASSPTTGIRQPQHF. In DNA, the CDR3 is TGTGCCAGCAGCCCTACGACAGGGATTAGGCAGCCCCAGCATTTT.

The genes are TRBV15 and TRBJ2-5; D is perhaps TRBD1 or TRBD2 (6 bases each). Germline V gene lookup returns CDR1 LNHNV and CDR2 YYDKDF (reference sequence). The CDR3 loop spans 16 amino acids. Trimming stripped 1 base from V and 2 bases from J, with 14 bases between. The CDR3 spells CATSRGGAGLQETQYF. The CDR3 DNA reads TGTGCCACCAGCAGAGGGGGGGCAGGCTTACAAGAGACCCAGTACTTC.

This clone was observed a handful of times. This CDR3 is CASSRAGPNQPQHF. The CDR3 region has the DNA TGTGCCAGCAGCCGAGCTGGGCCAAATCAGCCCCAGCATTTT. The gene calls are TRBV7-2 and TRBJ1-5; no firm D call. The V gene's germline CDR1 is SGHTA and CDR2 FQGNSA. V gave up 5 bases and J gave up 4 bases, with 12 bases separating them. The CDR3 is 14 residues long.

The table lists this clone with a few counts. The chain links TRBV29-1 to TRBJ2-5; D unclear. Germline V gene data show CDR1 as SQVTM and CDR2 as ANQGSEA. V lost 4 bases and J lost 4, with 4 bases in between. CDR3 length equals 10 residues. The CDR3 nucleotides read TGCAGCGTTGTAATAGAGACCCAGTACTTC. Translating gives CSVVIETQYF.

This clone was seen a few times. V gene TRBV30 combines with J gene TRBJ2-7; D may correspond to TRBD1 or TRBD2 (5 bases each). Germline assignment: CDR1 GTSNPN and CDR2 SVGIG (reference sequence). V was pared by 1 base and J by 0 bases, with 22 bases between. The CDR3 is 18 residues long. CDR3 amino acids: CAWSGYSPGRSSSYEQYF. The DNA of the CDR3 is TGTGCCTGGAGTGGCTACTCTCCGGGACGCTCGAGCTCCTACGAGCAGTACTTC.

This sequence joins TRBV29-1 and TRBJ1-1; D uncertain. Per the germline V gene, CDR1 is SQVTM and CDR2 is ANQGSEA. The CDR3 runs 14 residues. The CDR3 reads CSVVRAGMNTEAFF. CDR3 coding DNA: TGCAGTGTGGTAAGGGCAGGAATGAACACTGAAGCTTTCTTT.

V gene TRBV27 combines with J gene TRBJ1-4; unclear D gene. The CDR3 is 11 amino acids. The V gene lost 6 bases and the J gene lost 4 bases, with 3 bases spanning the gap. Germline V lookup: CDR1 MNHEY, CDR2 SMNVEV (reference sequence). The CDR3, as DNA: TGTGCCAGCAGACTTAATGAAAAACTGTTTTTT. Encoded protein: CASRLNEKLFF.

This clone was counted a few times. The CDR3, as DNA: TGTGCCATCAGCGAGGGGGGTGAGATGTTCACCCCCCTCCACTTT. Protein product: CAISEGGEMFTPLHF. V and J are TRBV10-3 and TRBJ1-6; maybe TRBD1 (6 bases). V lost 6 bases and J lost 13, with 22 bases in between. Germline CDR1 is ENHRY and CDR2 is SYGVKD. This CDR3 contains 15 residues.

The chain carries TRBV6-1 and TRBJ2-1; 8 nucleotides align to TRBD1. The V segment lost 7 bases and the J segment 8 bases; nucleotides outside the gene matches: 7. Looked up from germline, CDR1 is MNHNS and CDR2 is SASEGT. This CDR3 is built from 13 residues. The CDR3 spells CASKRQGTDEQFF. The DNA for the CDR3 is TGTGCCAGCAAACGACAGGGGACCGATGAGCAGTTCTTC.

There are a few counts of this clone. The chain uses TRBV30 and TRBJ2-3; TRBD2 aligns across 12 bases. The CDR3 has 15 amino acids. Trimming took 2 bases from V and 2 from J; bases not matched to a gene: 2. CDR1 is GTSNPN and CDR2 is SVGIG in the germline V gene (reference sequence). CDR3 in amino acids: CAWSPSGGATDTQYF. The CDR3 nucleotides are TGTGCCTGGAGTCCTAGCGGGGGGGCCACAGATACGCAGTATTTT.

Written as DNA, the CDR3 is TGTGCCTGGAGTCCCCCAGGGGGCTATGGCTACACCTTC. Translation: CAWSPPGGYGYTF. This rearrangement joins TRBV30 to TRBJ1-2; 7 positions agree with TRBD1. Germline CDR1 reads GTSNPN; CDR2 reads SVGIG (reference sequence). This CDR3 has 13 residues. Trimming removed 2 bases from V and 4 bases from J; junction bases left unmatched: 4. Using reference TRBV30 and TRBJ1-2 for the parts outside the CDR3, the full variable domain is SQTIHQWPATLVQPVGSPLSLECTVEGTSNPNLYWYRQAAGRGLQLLFYSVGIGQISSEVPQNLSASRPQDRQFILSSKKLLLSDSGFYLCAWSPPGGYGYTFGSGTRLTVV.

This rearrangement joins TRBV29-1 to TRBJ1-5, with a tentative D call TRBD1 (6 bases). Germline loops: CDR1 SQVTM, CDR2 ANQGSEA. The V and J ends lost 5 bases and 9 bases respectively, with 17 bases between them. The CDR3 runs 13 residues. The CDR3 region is CSVSEDRLRPQHF. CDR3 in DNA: TGCAGCGTTTCCGAGGACAGATTAAGGCCCCAGCATTTT.

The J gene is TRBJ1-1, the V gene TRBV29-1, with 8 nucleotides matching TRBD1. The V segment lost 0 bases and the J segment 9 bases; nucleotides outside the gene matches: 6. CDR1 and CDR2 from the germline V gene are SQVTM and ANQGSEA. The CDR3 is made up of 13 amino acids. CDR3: CSVEEQGQGKAFF. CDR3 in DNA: TGCAGCGTTGAAGAACAAGGACAGGGTAAAGCTTTCTTT.